The clone carrying this TCR beta chain came up many times. Its target is unknown. The data stem from a study of metastatic and nonmetastatic thyroid tumors. The overall study: The study looked at repertoires side by side in blood and in tumor or nodule tissue from malignant and benign thyroid patients.

Study conclusions and caveats: Benign nodules reportedly had significantly lower TCR beta diversity than malignant thyroid tumors in blood and tumor.

Thyroid surgery took place with no prior treatment in any patient. The CDR3 has 13 residues. Between the trimmed V and J ends, which lost 3 bases and 13 bases, there was a span of 19 bases. Germline CDR1 reads SGHAT; CDR2 reads FQNNGV. Using MiXCR, TCRdb re-called clones from the PCR reads. The sample consists of over 30,000 clones, approximately 16% of them appearing once. Source material: blood. This chain uses TRBV11-2 with TRBJ2-7; the D gene could be TRBD1 or TRBD2 (6 bases each). The source of this sequence is a male donor with papillary thyroid cancer or a benign thyroid nodule (not recorded which). Some clones in this sample may be carry-over from other donors' samples. The CDR3 nucleotides are TGTGCCAGCAGCTTGCTCTCGGGGGCTCGAGCTTACTTC. Translated, it gives CASSLLSGARAYF. Drawing the rest from reference TRBV11-2 and TRBJ2-7, the complete variable domain is EAGVAQSPRYKIIEKRQSVAFWCNPISGHATLYWYQQILGQGPKLLIQFQNNGVVDDSQLPKDRFSAERLKGVDSTLKIQPAKLEDSAVYLCASSLLSGARAYFGPGTRLTVT.